Below, one T cell receptor beta chain is given with its context. The source of the sample is a study of control samples from healthy donors and cancer patients. Deletions cut 1 base from V and 0 bases from J, with 11 bases between. The CDR3 is 16 amino acids. Germline assignment: CDR1 SGHDT and CDR2 YYEEEE. Using immunoSEQ multiplex PCR, the repertoire was profiled, and TCRdb retains in-frame clones only, with some absent. The profile shows around 90,000 clones, about 89% of them singletons. The clonotype was recovered from a man younger than 40 in good health. Sequencing was carried out using blood. The chain couples TRBV5-6 to TRBJ1-5; D perhaps matches TRBD1 (6 bases). The CDR3 DNA follows: TGTGCCAGCAGCTTGCACGGAGGGGGTAGCAATCAGCCCCAGCATTTT. Translated, it gives CASSLHGGGSNQPQHF.